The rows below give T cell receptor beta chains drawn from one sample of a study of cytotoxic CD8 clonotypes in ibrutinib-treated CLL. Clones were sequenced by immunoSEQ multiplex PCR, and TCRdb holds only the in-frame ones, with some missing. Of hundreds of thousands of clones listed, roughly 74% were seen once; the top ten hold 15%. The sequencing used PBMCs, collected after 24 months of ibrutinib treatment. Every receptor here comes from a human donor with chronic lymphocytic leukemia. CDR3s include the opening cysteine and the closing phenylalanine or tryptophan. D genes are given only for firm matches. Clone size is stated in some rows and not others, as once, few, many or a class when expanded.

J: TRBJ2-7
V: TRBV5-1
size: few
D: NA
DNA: TGCGCCAGCAGCTCCGGCCTCGAGCAGTACTTC
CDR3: CASSSGLEQYF

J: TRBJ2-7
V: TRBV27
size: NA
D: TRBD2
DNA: TGTGCCAGCAGTCCCAGGACTAGCGGGACGGCTCACTCCTACGAGCAGTACTTC
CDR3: CASSPRTSGTAHSYEQYF

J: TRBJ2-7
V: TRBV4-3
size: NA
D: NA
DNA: TGCGCCAGCAGCCAAGATAGGGATCCTTTTCGGGAGCAGTACTTC
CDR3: CASSQDRDPFREQYF

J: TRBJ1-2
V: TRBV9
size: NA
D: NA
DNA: TGTGCCAGCAGCCCTCGGACGGACTATGGCTACACCTTC
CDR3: CASSPRTDYGYTF

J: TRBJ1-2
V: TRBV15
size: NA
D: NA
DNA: TGTGCCACCAGCAGAGATCTAGGGCGGGGCGGCTACACCTTC
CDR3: CATSRDLGRGGYTF

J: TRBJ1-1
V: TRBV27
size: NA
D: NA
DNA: TGTGCCAGCAGTCCTTTTACGGGGGGAGTCACTGAAGCTTTCTTT
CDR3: CASSPFTGGVTEAFF

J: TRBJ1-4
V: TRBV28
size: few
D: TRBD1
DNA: TGTGCCAGCAGTCTTCTGGACAGGTCTAATGAAAAACTGTTTTTT
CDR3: CASSLLDRSNEKLFF

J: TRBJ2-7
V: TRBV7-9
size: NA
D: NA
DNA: TGTGCCAGCAGCCCAAGGGAGTCCTACGAGCAGTACTTC
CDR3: CASSPRESYEQYF

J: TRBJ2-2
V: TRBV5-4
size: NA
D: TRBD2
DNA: TGTGCCAGCAGCCAGGGGCTACTAGCGGGAGGAACCGGGGAGCTGTTTTTT
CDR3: CASSQGLLAGGTGELFF

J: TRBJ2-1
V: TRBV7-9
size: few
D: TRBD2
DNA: TGTGCCAAGGGGAGCGGGAGCTCCTACAATGAGCAGTTCTTC
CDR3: CAKGSGSSYNEQFF

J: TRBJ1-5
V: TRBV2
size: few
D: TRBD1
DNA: TGTGCCAGCAGTCTACAGGGGGAGGGACAGCCCCAGCATTTT
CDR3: CASSLQGEGQPQHF

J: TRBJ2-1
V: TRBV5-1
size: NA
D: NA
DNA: TGCGCCAGCAGCCCGGACAAGACGGATGAGCAGTTCTTC
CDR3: CASSPDKTDEQFF

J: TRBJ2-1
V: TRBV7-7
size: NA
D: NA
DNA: TGTGCTAGCAGCTTAAATCCCCTTATCAATGAGCAGTTCTTC
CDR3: CASSLNPLINEQFF

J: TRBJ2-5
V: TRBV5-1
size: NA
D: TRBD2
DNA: TGCGCCAGCAGCTTGGGGACTAGCGGACAAGAGACCCAGTACTTC
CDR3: CASSLGTSGQETQYF

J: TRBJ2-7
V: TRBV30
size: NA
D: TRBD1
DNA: TGTGCCGGACAGGGTGTGGACGAGCAGTACTTC
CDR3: CAGQGVDEQYF

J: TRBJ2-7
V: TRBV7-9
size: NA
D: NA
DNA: TGTGCCAGCAGCTTAGTTGCGGGGAGCTACGAGCAGTACTTC
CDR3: CASSLVAGSYEQYF

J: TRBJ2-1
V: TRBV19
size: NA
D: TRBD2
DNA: TGTGCCAGTAGTCGTACTAGCGGGAAGTCCTACAATGAGCAGTTCTTC
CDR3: CASSRTSGKSYNEQFF

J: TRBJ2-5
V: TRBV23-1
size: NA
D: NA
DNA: TGCGCCAGCCCCACAAGGGGTCAAGAGACCCAGTACTTC
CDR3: CASPTRGQETQYF

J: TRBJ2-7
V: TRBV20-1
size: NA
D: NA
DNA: TGCAGTGCTAGCAGGGGGGGCGAGCAGTACTTC
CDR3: CSASRGGEQYF

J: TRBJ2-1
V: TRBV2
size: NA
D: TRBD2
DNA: TGTGCCAGCAGTGACGTACAGGCGGTTAGGGAGGGTGAGCAGTTCTTC
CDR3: CASSDVQAVREGEQFF

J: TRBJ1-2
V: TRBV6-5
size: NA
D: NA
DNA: TGTGCCAGCAAATCAGGGGCAGCATTTTATGGCTACACCTTC
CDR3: CASKSGAAFYGYTF

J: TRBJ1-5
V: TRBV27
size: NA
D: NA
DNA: TGTGCCAGCAGTTTAAACGGGAGGCGCCAGCATTTT
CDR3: CASSLNGRRQHF

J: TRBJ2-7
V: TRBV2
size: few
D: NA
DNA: TGTGCCAGCAGGATGGGGACCGGCCTCTCCTACGAGCAGTACTTC
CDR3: CASRMGTGLSYEQYF

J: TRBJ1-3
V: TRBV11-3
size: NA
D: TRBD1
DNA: TGTGCCAGCAGCTTAGGAGGGACAGCTGGAAACACCATATATTTT
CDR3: CASSLGGTAGNTIYF